Following are 6 T cell receptor beta chains from one sample sequenced in a study of T cell clones after liver transplantation. Here immunoSEQ multiplex PCR was the method, and the copy in TCRdb shows in-frame clones only, minus some. The table lists 15,000 or so clones, approximately 81% of them singletons, with roughly 28% in the top ten. This material consisted of CD8+ T cells from blood, taken around 44 months after liver transplant. The receptors come from a human patient who received a liver transplant. Some T cells may trace back to the graft donor.

This clone was counted a single time. The J gene is TRBJ1-1, the V gene TRBV4-1; the D is unclear. The CDR3 is 14 amino acids. Germline CDR1 is MGHRA and CDR2 is YSYEKL. V dropped 3 bases and J dropped 3 bases, with 11 bases sitting between them. The CDR3 is CASSQIEGYTEAFF. The CDR3 bases are TGCGCCAGCAGCCAGATCGAGGGTTACACTGAAGCTTTCTTT.

This clone was seen a handful of times. The V and J genes are TRBV27 and TRBJ2-1; 8 bases agree with TRBD2. The CDR3 totals 12 residues. Germline loops: CDR1 MNHEY, CDR2 SMNVEV (reference sequence). The junction had 1 base not matched to a gene; V was cut back by 6 bases and J by 6 bases. CDR3 loop: CASSGTSNEQFF. CDR3 nucleotide sequence: TGTGCCAGCAGCGGGACTAGCAATGAGCAGTTCTTC.

This chain joins TRBV6-5 and TRBJ2-3; possibly TRBD1 or TRBD2 for D (5 bases each). V dropped 5 bases and J dropped 4 bases, with 13 bases sitting between them. This CDR3 comprises 14 residues. From germline, CDR1 is MNHEY and CDR2 SVGAGI. CDR3 in amino acids: CASSQSGTSDTQYF. Written as DNA, the CDR3 is TGTGCCAGCAGTCAGTCTGGGACCTCAGATACGCAGTATTTT.

The rearrangement uses TRBV7-2 and TRBJ2-5; 10 nucleotides line up with TRBD2. CDR1 and CDR2 from the germline V gene are SGHTA and FQGNSA. V lost 7 bases, J lost 5 bases, and 16 bases stayed unmatched. The CDR3 runs 17 residues. The CDR3 nucleotides read TGTGCCAGCAACACGAGGTGGAGCGGGGGGGCGTCGGAGACCCAGTACTTC. It codes for CASNTRWSGGASETQYF.

J is TRBJ2-3 and V is TRBV6-5; D may be TRBD2 (5 bases). V was shortened by 4 bases and J by 6 bases, with 11 bases between the two germline ends. The CDR3 consists of 13 residues. The germline V gene has CDR1 MNHEY and CDR2 SVGAGI. Written as DNA, the CDR3 is TGTGCCAGCAGTTCCCCCGGCGGGGATACGCAGTATTTT. Amino acid sequence: CASSSPGGDTQYF.

This chain connects TRBV5-6 to TRBJ2-1; 10 bases map to TRBD1. The CDR3 runs to 15 residues. Unmatched junction bases numbered 10, after V lost 6 bases and J lost 7 bases. Germline CDR1 SGHDT, CDR2 YYEEEE. In DNA, the CDR3 is TGTGCCAGCATCTCATTGACAGGGGGCCCGAATGAGCAGTTCTTC. The encoded protein is CASISLTGGPNEQFF. Looking up the rest from reference TRBV5-6 and TRBJ2-1 gives the full variable domain: DAGVTQSPTHLIKTRGQQVTLRCSPKSGHDTVSWYQQALGQGPQFIFQYYEEEERQRGNFPDRFSGHQFPNYSSELNVNALLLGDSALYLCASISLTGGPNEQFFGPGTRLTVL.